These 30 T cell receptor beta chains were all obtained from the same sample, sequenced in a study of blood T cell repertoires in COVID-19. Produced via immunoSEQ multiplex PCR; TCRdb's table is partial and in-frame only. The data contain 440,000 or so clones, about 88% of them singletons. Source material: peripheral blood. Receptors were obtained from a woman aged 40 to 55 with COVID-19, enrolled during active disease.

The chain combines TRBV3-1 (or the pseudogene TRBV3-2) with TRBJ2-3; 9 bases agree with TRBD1. V dropped 4 bases and J dropped 4; count of bases not matched to a gene: 6. Germline V lookup: CDR1 LGHDT, CDR2 YNNKEL (reference sequence). The CDR3 runs to 15 residues. The CDR3 coding sequence is TGTGCCAGCAGCCCTCGAAGACAGGGGGCAGATACGCAGTATTTT. Its translation: CASSPRRQGADTQYF.

The rearrangement joins TRBV19 to TRBJ2-7, with unresolved D. The V gene lost 6 bases and the J gene lost 1 base, with 10 bases spanning the gap. Germline values: CDR1 LNHDA, CDR2 SQIVND (reference sequence). This CDR3 comprises 13 residues. The CDR3 nucleotides are TGTGCCAGTAGCCGAAGCTTTTCCTACGAGCAGTACTTC. Its protein is CASSRSFSYEQYF.

This chain connects TRBV28 to TRBJ1-1, with TRBD1 identical over 7 bases. The V segment lost 6 bases and the J segment 10 bases; nucleotides outside the gene matches: 11. CDR3 length equals 13 residues. Germline V gene data show CDR1 as MDHEN and CDR2 as SYDVKM. CDR3 nucleotide sequence: TGTGCCAGCAGGGAACAGGGGAGGTATGGAGCTTTCTTT. It encodes CASREQGRYGAFF.

V is TRBV6-2 or TRBV6-3 and J is TRBJ2-7; D not resolved. V was pared by 0 bases and J by 5 bases, with 14 bases between. Germline CDR1 MNHEY, CDR2 SVGEGT. The CDR3 is made up of 15 amino acids. CDR3 in amino acids: CASSYSSLLRHEQYF. The CDR3 DNA reads TGTGCCAGCAGTTACTCGTCCCTTCTGCGCCACGAGCAGTACTTC.

This clone was seen more than once but under ten times. The chain recombines TRBV7-2 with TRBJ2-7; 11 bases are shared with TRBD2. Trimming at V came to 5 bases and at J to 3 bases, leaving 12 bases not matched to a gene. Germline CDR1 and CDR2: SGHTA and FQGNSA. The CDR3 has 17 amino acids. The chain's CDR3 is CASSAFPYSGRDYEQYF. The CDR3 coding sequence is TGTGCCAGCAGCGCCTTTCCCTATAGCGGGAGGGACTACGAGCAGTACTTC.

The chain carries TRBV14 and TRBJ2-5; TRBD2 might be the D (7 bases). CDR1 is SGHDN, CDR2 FVKESK, per germline. CDR3 size: 13 residues. Deletions cut 3 bases from V and 5 bases from J, with 10 bases between. The CDR3 reads CASSHPGGETQYF. In nucleotides, the CDR3 is TGTGCCAGCAGCCACCCGGGGGGCGAGACCCAGTACTTC.

This clone occurred once. This sequence joins TRBV29-1 and TRBJ2-5; D may be TRBD2 (6 bases). The V and J ends lost 8 bases and 5 bases respectively, with 15 bases between them. From germline, CDR1 is SQVTM and CDR2 ANQGSEA. The CDR3 totals 12 residues. The CDR3 coding sequence is TGCAGCACTAGGCGTGGGGGGGAGACCCAGTACTTC. As protein: CSTRRGGETQYF.

The rearrangement uses TRBV7-9 and TRBJ1-1; weak D call: TRBD1 (5 bases). In germline, CDR1 is SEHNR, CDR2 FQNEAQ (reference sequence). The CDR3 spans 14 residues. The ends were cut back, 5 bases at V and 5 bases at J, with 15 bases in the middle. DNA of the CDR3: TGTGCCAGCAGCGTCGGGCAGGGAAGTACTGAAGCTTTCTTT. Translation: CASSVGQGSTEAFF.

This chain joins TRBV2 and TRBJ2-5; 12 bases are a match to TRBD1. This CDR3 region has 19 residues. V gave up 7 bases and J gave up 4 bases; unmatched junction bases: 19. Germline lookup yields CDR1 SNHLY and CDR2 FYNNEI. The CDR3 DNA reads as TGTGCCAGCATGAAATATTGGGGGACAGGGGGCGCGTTAGGAGAGACCCAGTACTTC. Its translation is CASMKYWGTGGALGETQYF. Supplemented by reference TRBV2 and TRBJ2-5, the full variable domain reads EPEVTQTPSHQVTQMGQEVILRCVPISNHLYFYWYRQILGQKVEFLVSFYNNEISEKSEIFDDQFSVERPDGSNFTLKIRSTKLEDSAMYFCASMKYWGTGGALGETQYFGPGTRLLVL.

The DNA of the CDR3 is TGCGCCAGCAGCCTGAGGAGACAGGGAAGCACAGATACGCAGTATTTT. Protein: CASSLRRQGSTDTQYF. The chain carries TRBV5-1 and TRBJ2-3; 7 bases match TRBD1. Germline trimming cut 4 bases from V and 0 bases from J; bases unmatched to any gene: 8. The CDR3 is made up of 16 amino acids. Germline CDR1 and CDR2: SGHRS and YFSETQ.

This rearrangement joins TRBV27 to TRBJ2-1; TRBD2 aligns across 11 bases. Germline CDR1 reads MNHEY; CDR2 reads SMNVEV (reference sequence). This CDR3 has 16 amino acids. V shed 7 bases, J shed 3 bases, and the junction held 8 bases outside the gene matches. CDR3 in DNA: TGTGCCAGCAACCCGGGACTAGCGGCGGGCTACAATGAGCAGTTCTTC. This codes for CASNPGLAAGYNEQFF.

The chain links TRBV4-3 to TRBJ1-2; tentative D call: TRBD1 (5 bases). CDR1 is LGHNA and CDR2 is YSLEER in the germline V gene. The CDR3 is 12 amino acids. V lost 5 bases, J lost 4 bases, and 8 bases lay in between. The CDR3 reads CASSWGGYGYTF. CDR3 in DNA: TGCGCCAGCAGCTGGGGGGGCTATGGCTACACCTTC.

CDR3 in DNA: TGTGCCAGCACCAGGACTAGCGGGGGCCGGAGCTCCTACGAGCAGTACTTC. Its translation is CASTRTSGGRSSYEQYF. This chain uses TRBV7-8 with TRBJ2-7, with TRBD2 matching 13 bases. J was trimmed by 0 bases and V by 7 bases; bases with no gene match: 9. The CDR3 is 17 residues long. The germline V gene has CDR1 SGHVS and CDR2 FQNEAQ.

The gene calls are TRBV7-2 and TRBJ1-2; 8 bases are shared with TRBD1. CDR1 and CDR2 from the germline V gene are SGHTA and FQGNSA. The CDR3 length is 14 residues. The trim removed 5 bases at V and 8 bases at J, leaving 10 bases unmatched. For the CDR3, the DNA is TGTGCCAGCAGCGCCCTGACAGGGGCGGGAGGCTACACCTTC. It codes for CASSALTGAGGYTF.

The chain uses TRBV5-8 and TRBJ1-5; 7 bases map to TRBD1. The CDR3 runs 15 residues. V lost 4 bases to trimming and J lost 5 bases; unmatched junction nucleotides: 9. CDR1 is SGHTS, CDR2 YDEGEE, per germline. The CDR3 DNA is TGTGCCAGCAGCCCCTACAGGGGCCGAGATCAGCCCCAGCATTTT. Its protein is CASSPYRGRDQPQHF.

V usage is TRBV14 and J usage is TRBJ1-1; D is uncertain. This CDR3 has 13 amino acids. V was pared by 4 bases and J by 1 base, with 7 bases between. Germline lookup yields CDR1 SGHDN and CDR2 FVKESK. The DNA of the CDR3 is TGTGCCAGCAGCCTACTAGAGAACACTGAAGCTTTCTTT. Protein: CASSLLENTEAFF.

The sample holds one count of this clone. The chain joins TRBV4-3 to TRBJ2-7, with TRBD1 matching 8 bases. Germline values: CDR1 LGHNA, CDR2 YSLEER. The junction had 11 bases not matched to a gene; V was cut back by 1 base and J by 3 bases. This CDR3 comprises 17 residues. CDR3 protein: CASSQGTAGQGYYEQYF. In DNA, the CDR3 is TGCGCCAGCAGCCAAGGAACTGCAGGACAGGGCTACTACGAGCAGTACTTC.

The chain recombines TRBV5-1 with TRBJ1-2; 8 nucleotides line up with TRBD1. Germline CDR1 is SGHRS and CDR2 is YFSETQ. V was pared by 3 bases and J by 4 bases, with 20 bases of the junction left unmatched. CDR3 length: 19 amino acids. The CDR3 region is CASSWGLGQASSSGYGYTF. The DNA for the CDR3 is TGCGCCAGCAGCTGGGGGCTGGGACAGGCTTCCTCGAGTGGCTATGGCTACACCTTC.

The chain employs TRBV19 and TRBJ2-7; the match to TRBD1 covers 10 bases. V lost 9 bases, J lost 3 bases, and 2 bases stayed unmatched. Germline V gene data show CDR1 as LNHDA and CDR2 as SQIVND (reference sequence). This CDR3 has 12 amino acids. CDR3 nucleotide sequence: TGTGCCAGCGGGACAGGGGTCTACGAGCAGTACTTC. Translation gives CASGTGVYEQYF.

A note on this clone: Other DNA sequences from this sample encode an identical CDR3 as well. This rearrangement joins TRBV5-6 to TRBJ1-6; no firm D call. There are 12 residues in the CDR3. CDR1 and CDR2 from the germline V gene are SGHDT and YYEEEE. V dropped 4 bases and J dropped 7 bases, with 6 bases sitting between them. The DNA for the CDR3 is TGTGCCAGCAGCCCTCTAAATTCACCCCTCCACTTT. Its translation: CASSPLNSPLHF.

The chain has TRBV11-3 and TRBJ2-1; tentatively, D is TRBD2 (6 bases). The CDR3 consists of 15 residues. The ends were cut back, 2 bases at V and 4 bases at J, with 12 bases in the middle. Germline assignment: CDR1 SGHNT and CDR2 YENEEA. CDR3 amino acids: CASSLSGDSYNEQFF. The CDR3 region has the DNA TGTGCCAGCAGCTTATCGGGGGATTCTTACAATGAGCAGTTCTTC.

The chain employs TRBV9 and TRBJ1-5; D is possibly TRBD1 (6 bases). Germline CDR1 and CDR2: SGDLS and YYNGEE. This CDR3 has 14 residues. Trimming shortened V by 3 bases and J by 5 bases, and 12 bases separated the two germline ends. The CDR3 DNA is TGTGCCAGCAGCGAGGGGGGGGCTCATCAGCCCCAGCATTTT. Translating gives CASSEGGAHQPQHF.

V usage is TRBV28 and J usage is TRBJ1-6, with TRBD1 as a possible D gene (5 bases). Germline CDR1 MDHEN, CDR2 SYDVKM. The ends were cut back, 7 bases at V and 9 bases at J, with 16 bases in the middle. The CDR3 runs to 14 residues. CDR3 sequence (DNA): TGTGCCAGCACCATCTCGGGGGTGGGTTCACCCCTCCACTTT. It is translated as CASTISGVGSPLHF.

In the case of this clone: The sample contains more than one DNA sequence encoding this CDR3. The rearrangement joins TRBV9 to TRBJ1-2; tentative D call: TRBD1 (6 bases). CDR1 and CDR2 (germline): SGDLS, YYNGEE. CDR3 size: 15 residues. With 0 bases removed from V and 2 bases from J, the gap between germline ends came to 11 bases. CDR3 DNA sequence: TGTGCCAGCAGCGTAGGGGCAGGGGCCAACTATGGCTACACCTTC. It codes for CASSVGAGANYGYTF.

The rearrangement joins TRBV19 to TRBJ2-7; 8 bases map to TRBD1. The V and J ends lost 3 bases and 3 bases, in that order; junction bases with no gene match: 4. The CDR3 is 14 amino acids. Looked up from germline, CDR1 is LNHDA and CDR2 is SQIVND (reference sequence). The CDR3 loop is CASSIRTGSYEQYF. CDR3 DNA sequence: TGTGCCAGTAGTATTCGGACAGGGAGCTACGAGCAGTACTTC. The variable domain in full, with the rest retrieved from reference TRBV19 and TRBJ2-7, is DGGITQSPKYLFRKEGQNVTLSCEQNLNHDAMYWYRQDPGQGLRLIYYSQIVNDFQKGDIAEGYSVSREKKESFPLTVTSAQKNPTAFYLCASSIRTGSYEQYFGPGTRLTVT.

The chain uses TRBV10-3 and TRBJ2-7; tentative D call: TRBD2 (7 bases). The CDR3 contains 15 residues. Trimming took 0 bases from V and 3 from J, leaving 12 bases between them. The germline V gene encodes CDR1 ENHRY and CDR2 SYGVKD. Here the CDR3 DNA reads TGTGCCATCAGTGAGTCTGGCGGGGGCCACTACGAGCAGTACTTC. Its translation is CAISESGGGHYEQYF.

The CDR3 DNA reads TGTGCCAGCAGCGACGGCTTGAGGCGGGGGTATAAAGAGACCCAGTACTTC. Amino acids: CASSDGLRRGYKETQYF. This chain links TRBV7-6 with TRBJ2-5, with TRBD2 matching 7 bases. V was pared by 5 bases and J by 3 bases, with 15 bases of the junction left unmatched. This CDR3 contains 17 residues. CDR1 SGHVS and CDR2 FNYEAQ come from the germline V gene.

The chain combines TRBV6-6 with TRBJ1-2, with 7 bases aligning to TRBD1. Unmatched junction bases numbered 11, after V lost 6 bases and J lost 4 bases. The CDR3 has 15 residues. Per the germline V gene, CDR1 is MNHNY and CDR2 is SVGAGI (reference sequence). CDR3 nucleotides: TGTGCCAGCAGGAGCAAAACTAGGGACAGCTATGGCTACACCTTC. It specifies CASRSKTRDSYGYTF.

The J gene is TRBJ1-1, the V gene TRBV29-1, with D perhaps matching TRBD1 (6 bases). The CDR3 consists of 14 residues. Deletions cut 4 bases from V and 5 bases from J, with 17 bases between. Germline V gives CDR1 SQVTM, CDR2 ANQGSEA. The CDR3 here is CSVGRNREDTEAFF. CDR3 DNA sequence: TGCAGCGTTGGACGGAACAGGGAAGATACTGAAGCTTTCTTT.

V and J are TRBV6-6 and TRBJ1-1, with D perhaps matching TRBD1 (5 bases). Trimming left V 6 bases short and J 4 bases short, with 18 bases between. This CDR3 has 15 residues. CDR1 is MNHNY and CDR2 is SVGAGI in the germline V gene (reference sequence). The CDR3 DNA is TGTGCCAGCAGCCCCCGAAAAACAGGCAGCACTGAAGCTTTCTTT. Translating it yields CASSPRKTGSTEAFF.